The clone carrying this T cell receptor beta chain has only one observation. No antigen is known for it. This entry is derived from a study of Tregs in tolerant kidney transplant recipients. Overall study context: Recipients received nonmyeloablative bone marrow transplants from related graft donors, with transient mixed chimerism. Overall study findings and caveats: Tolerant patients' donor-specific Tregs expanded beyond overall Tregs, suggesting antigen-driven growth.

CDR1 is MNHEY, CDR2 SMNVEV, per germline (reference sequence). With 6 bases clipped from V and 8 bases from J, the junction kept 12 bases outside the gene matches. The CDR3 runs 15 residues. Clones were read by immunoSEQ multiplex PCR, and TCRdb kept only the in-frame ones, dropping some. Of 100,000 to 120,000 clones in the sample, 85% to 90% were seen once. CD4+CD25+CD127- Tregs, CD4+CD25- non-Tregs, CD4 and CD8 cells were sorted. This receptor was identified in a human donor who received a combined kidney and bone marrow transplant. The rearrangement joins TRBV27 to TRBJ1-2, with 10 bases identical to TRBD1. Sequencing used CD4+ T cells from blood, obtained before the transplant. CDR3 loop: CASSPRDRGIRGYTF. The CDR3 DNA sequence: TGTGCCAGCAGCCCCCGGGACAGGGGAATTCGAGGCTACACCTTC.